These T cell receptor beta chains were read from a single sample in a study of control samples from healthy donors and cancer patients. The table came from immunoSEQ multiplex PCR; TCRdb's copy has only in-frame clones and leaves some out. The data show 90,000 or so clones, 88% seen once. The specimen sequenced was blood. Receptor source: a woman in her seventies in good health. Both conserved end residues are part of each CDR3. Each record gives: CDR3 DNA, CDR3 protein, D gene, J gene, V gene, clone size. The D gene is left open where the match is weak. Rows give clone size only sometimes, using once, few, many, or a class for an expanded clone.

cdr3_nt: TGTGCCAGCAGTTCAGGGGGCGCGGGGGAAACTGAAGCTTTCTTT
cdr3_aa: CASSSGGAGETEAFF
d_call: TRBD1
j_call: TRBJ1-1
v_call: TRBV6-2/TRBV6-3
clone_size: NA

cdr3_nt: TGTGCCAGCAGCCCGCAGGGGGGGGGTGGCTACACCTTC
cdr3_aa: CASSPQGGGGYTF
d_call: TRBD1
j_call: TRBJ1-2
v_call: TRBV3-1/TRBV3-2
clone_size: NA

cdr3_nt: TGTGCCAGCAGCGTAGGAGGGACCCAACCTCGCACCGGGGAGCTGTTTTTT
cdr3_aa: CASSVGGTQPRTGELFF
d_call: NA
j_call: TRBJ2-2
v_call: TRBV9
clone_size: NA

cdr3_nt: TGTGCCAGCAGCTTGGGAGTGTTTTGGGACTTCACTGAAGCTTTCTTT
cdr3_aa: CASSLGVFWDFTEAFF
d_call: NA
j_call: TRBJ1-1
v_call: TRBV5-6
clone_size: NA

cdr3_nt: TGCGCCAGCAGCTTGATGGGGGGGACTCCTTTCAATGAGCAGTTCTTC
cdr3_aa: CASSLMGGTPFNEQFF
d_call: TRBD2
j_call: TRBJ2-1
v_call: TRBV5-1
clone_size: NA

cdr3_nt: TGCGCCAGCAGCCTGAGCTGGGGATTTTCTAACTATGGCTACACCTTC
cdr3_aa: CASSLSWGFSNYGYTF
d_call: NA
j_call: TRBJ1-2
v_call: TRBV4-1
clone_size: NA

cdr3_nt: TGCGCCAGCAGCGTAGGGTGGAACACTGAAGCTTTCTTT
cdr3_aa: CASSVGWNTEAFF
d_call: NA
j_call: TRBJ1-1
v_call: TRBV5-1
clone_size: NA

cdr3_nt: TGCGCCAGCAGCTCAACGGGGCGCTCTGGAAACACCATATATTTT
cdr3_aa: CASSSTGRSGNTIYF
d_call: NA
j_call: TRBJ1-3
v_call: TRBV5-1
clone_size: NA

cdr3_nt: TGTGCCAGCAGCTTAGATCTGGAGAGAACCATATATTTT
cdr3_aa: CASSLDLERTIYF
d_call: NA
j_call: TRBJ1-3
v_call: TRBV11-2
clone_size: NA

cdr3_nt: TGTGCCAGCAGTTCCTCAGGGGATAATTCACCCCTCCACTTT
cdr3_aa: CASSSSGDNSPLHF
d_call: NA
j_call: TRBJ1-6
v_call: TRBV6-2/TRBV6-3
clone_size: NA

cdr3_nt: TGTGCCAGCAGCTCACCCGGGGGAAACACCAACCTGGCACCCCTCCACTTT
cdr3_aa: CASSSPGGNTNLAPLHF
d_call: NA
j_call: TRBJ1-6
v_call: TRBV9
clone_size: NA

cdr3_nt: TGTGCCAGCAGTTATACCGGGTCTGGTCAGCCCCAGCATTTT
cdr3_aa: CASSYTGSGQPQHF
d_call: NA
j_call: TRBJ1-5
v_call: TRBV6-6
clone_size: few

cdr3_nt: TGTGCCTGGAGTTTAACCGGGACAGGGAAGGGGGGGGAGCTGTTTTTT
cdr3_aa: CAWSLTGTGKGGELFF
d_call: TRBD1
j_call: TRBJ2-2
v_call: TRBV30
clone_size: once

cdr3_nt: TGTGCCTGGAGCCCAGACAGGGGGGCTCGTCAGCCCCAGCATTTT
cdr3_aa: CAWSPDRGARQPQHF
d_call: TRBD1
j_call: TRBJ1-5
v_call: TRBV30
clone_size: NA

cdr3_nt: TGTGCCAGCAGCTTAGACGGGACAGGGGATTCACCCCTCCACTTT
cdr3_aa: CASSLDGTGDSPLHF
d_call: TRBD1
j_call: TRBJ1-6
v_call: TRBV7-6
clone_size: once

cdr3_nt: TGTGCCAGCACCCAAGCGGGGGCCTACGAGCAGTACTTC
cdr3_aa: CASTQAGAYEQYF
d_call: TRBD2
j_call: TRBJ2-7
v_call: TRBV7-8
clone_size: once

cdr3_nt: TGTGCCAGCAGCCCTACTAGGACTAGCGGGAGTAATGAGCAGTTCTTC
cdr3_aa: CASSPTRTSGSNEQFF
d_call: TRBD2
j_call: TRBJ2-1
v_call: TRBV5-4
clone_size: NA

cdr3_nt: TGTGCCACCAGCAGAGGGAGGGGAATGAACACTGAAGCTTTCTTT
cdr3_aa: CATSRGRGMNTEAFF
d_call: NA
j_call: TRBJ1-1
v_call: TRBV15
clone_size: NA

cdr3_nt: TGTGCCAGCAGCGCCGGGACTAGTAATAATGAGCAGTTCTTC
cdr3_aa: CASSAGTSNNEQFF
d_call: TRBD2
j_call: TRBJ2-1
v_call: TRBV5-5
clone_size: NA

cdr3_nt: TGTGCCAGCAGCCCCGTCAGGGGGACTAATGAAAAACTGTTTTTT
cdr3_aa: CASSPVRGTNEKLFF
d_call: TRBD1
j_call: TRBJ1-4
v_call: TRBV7-9
clone_size: NA

cdr3_nt: TGTGCCAGCAGTGAAGCCAGGACTGCGAACACTGAAGCTTTCTTT
cdr3_aa: CASSEARTANTEAFF
d_call: NA
j_call: TRBJ1-1
v_call: TRBV6-1
clone_size: NA

cdr3_nt: TGTGCCAGCAGTTTTGGCCGACAGGGTGAATCTGGGGGCTACACCTTC
cdr3_aa: CASSFGRQGESGGYTF
d_call: TRBD1
j_call: TRBJ1-2
v_call: TRBV6-6
clone_size: NA

cdr3_nt: TGTGCCATCAGTGACCCCCCCGGGACCGAGGGTAACTATGGCTACACCTTC
cdr3_aa: CAISDPPGTEGNYGYTF
d_call: NA
j_call: TRBJ1-2
v_call: TRBV10-3
clone_size: NA

cdr3_nt: TGTGCCTGGAAGGGACTAGCGGGGGGGAGCTCCTACAATGAGCAGTTCTTC
cdr3_aa: CAWKGLAGGSSYNEQFF
d_call: TRBD2
j_call: TRBJ2-1
v_call: TRBV30
clone_size: NA

cdr3_nt: TGTGCCAGCAGCTTACCAGGGGATCGGAATGAGCAGTTCTTC
cdr3_aa: CASSLPGDRNEQFF
d_call: NA
j_call: TRBJ2-1
v_call: TRBV11-2
clone_size: NA

cdr3_nt: TGTGCCAGTAGTACCCGGGCCCTCGGACAGCCCCAGCATTTT
cdr3_aa: CASSTRALGQPQHF
d_call: NA
j_call: TRBJ1-5
v_call: TRBV19
clone_size: NA

cdr3_nt: TGTGCCAGCAGTCTTGGAGAGACCCAGTACTTC
cdr3_aa: CASSLGETQYF
d_call: NA
j_call: TRBJ2-5
v_call: TRBV28
clone_size: NA

cdr3_nt: TGTGCCAGCAGTGAGAGAAGGAATGAAAAACTGTTTTTT
cdr3_aa: CASSERRNEKLFF
d_call: NA
j_call: TRBJ1-4
v_call: TRBV2
clone_size: NA

cdr3_nt: TGTGCCAGCAGTCTAAGGGGTATCTCCTACAATGAGCAGTTCTTC
cdr3_aa: CASSLRGISYNEQFF
d_call: NA
j_call: TRBJ2-1
v_call: TRBV2
clone_size: NA

cdr3_nt: TGTGCCAGCAGCGGTAGTTTCAGGGGGCGGGACACCGGGGAGCTGTTTTTT
cdr3_aa: CASSGSFRGRDTGELFF
d_call: TRBD1
j_call: TRBJ2-2
v_call: TRBV9
clone_size: NA

cdr3_nt: TGTGCCAGTAGTATACTGGGCAATCAGCCCCAGCATTTT
cdr3_aa: CASSILGNQPQHF
d_call: NA
j_call: TRBJ1-5
v_call: TRBV19
clone_size: NA

cdr3_nt: TGTGCCAGCAGCCGTACCCCCGAGACCCAGTACTTC
cdr3_aa: CASSRTPETQYF
d_call: NA
j_call: TRBJ2-5
v_call: TRBV12-3/TRBV12-4
clone_size: once

cdr3_nt: TGTGCCAGCAGCACGGGACAGGGCCTTCCCGGGGAGCTGTTTTTT
cdr3_aa: CASSTGQGLPGELFF
d_call: TRBD1
j_call: TRBJ2-2
v_call: TRBV3-1/TRBV3-2
clone_size: NA

cdr3_nt: TGTGCCAGCAGCCGACTAACCTACACAGATACGCAGTATTTT
cdr3_aa: CASSRLTYTDTQYF
d_call: NA
j_call: TRBJ2-3
v_call: TRBV2
clone_size: NA

cdr3_nt: TGTGCCAGCAGCCAAGAACTATCGGACTCCTACGAGCAGTACTTC
cdr3_aa: CASSQELSDSYEQYF
d_call: NA
j_call: TRBJ2-7
v_call: TRBV4-2
clone_size: NA